This T cell receptor beta chain was identified in a study of T cell responses to AZD1222 COVID-19 vaccine. Germline-derived CDR1 and CDR2 are LGHNA and YSLEER. V was shortened by 0 bases and J by 10 bases, with 25 bases between the two germline ends. This CDR3 spans 18 amino acids. Measured with immunoSEQ multiplex PCR; TCRdb has only the in-frame clones, and not every one. The sample comprises under 150,000 clones, roughly 92% of which are singletons, and 0.9% to 1.4% rests with the top ten. This sample comprised peripheral blood, obtained 28 days after the second AZD1222 dose. This clonotype originated in an adult who received the AZD1222 COVID-19 vaccine. The V and J genes are TRBV4-3 and TRBJ2-1; D unclear. CDR3 bases: TGCGCCAGCAGCCAAGATCGCGGTCGCAGCGACCCTCGTGGGGAGCAGTTCTTC. Its translation: CASSQDRGRSDPRGEQFF.